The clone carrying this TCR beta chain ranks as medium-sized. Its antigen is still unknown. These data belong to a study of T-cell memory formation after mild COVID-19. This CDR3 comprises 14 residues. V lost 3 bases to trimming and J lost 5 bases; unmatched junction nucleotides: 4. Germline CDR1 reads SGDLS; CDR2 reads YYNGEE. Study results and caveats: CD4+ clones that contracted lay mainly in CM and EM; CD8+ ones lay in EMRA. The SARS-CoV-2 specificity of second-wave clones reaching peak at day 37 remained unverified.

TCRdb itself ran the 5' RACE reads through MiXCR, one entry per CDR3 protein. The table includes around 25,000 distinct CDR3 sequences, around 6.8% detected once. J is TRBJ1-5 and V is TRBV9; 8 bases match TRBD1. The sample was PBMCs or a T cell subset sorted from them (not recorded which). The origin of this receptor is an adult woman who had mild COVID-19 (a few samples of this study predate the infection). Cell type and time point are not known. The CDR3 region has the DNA TGTGCCAGCAGCGCCGGACAGGGTCATCAGCCCCAGCATTTT. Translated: CASSAGQGHQPQHF.